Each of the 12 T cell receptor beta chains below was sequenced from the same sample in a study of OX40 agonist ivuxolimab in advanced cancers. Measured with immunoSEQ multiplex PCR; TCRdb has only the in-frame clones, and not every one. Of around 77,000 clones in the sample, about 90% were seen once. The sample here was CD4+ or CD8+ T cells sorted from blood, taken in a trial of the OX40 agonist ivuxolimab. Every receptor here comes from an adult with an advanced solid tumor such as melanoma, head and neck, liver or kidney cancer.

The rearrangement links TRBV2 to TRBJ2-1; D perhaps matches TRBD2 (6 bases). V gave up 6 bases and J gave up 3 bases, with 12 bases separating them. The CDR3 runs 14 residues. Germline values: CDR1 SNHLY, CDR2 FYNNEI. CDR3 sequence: CASREEGSYNEQFF. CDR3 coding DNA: TGTGCCAGCAGGGAGGAGGGGAGCTACAATGAGCAGTTCTTC.

The CDR3 here is CASSFLTGTGRGSTEAFF. CDR3 sequence (DNA): TGTGCCAGCAGCTTCTTGACGGGGACAGGGAGGGGGAGCACTGAAGCTTTCTTT. This rearrangement joins TRBV7-2 to TRBJ1-1; 9 nucleotides agree with TRBD1. Germline V CDR1 and CDR2: SGHTA, FQGNSA. CDR3 size: 18 residues. V lost 3 bases to trimming and J lost 4 bases; unmatched junction nucleotides: 15.

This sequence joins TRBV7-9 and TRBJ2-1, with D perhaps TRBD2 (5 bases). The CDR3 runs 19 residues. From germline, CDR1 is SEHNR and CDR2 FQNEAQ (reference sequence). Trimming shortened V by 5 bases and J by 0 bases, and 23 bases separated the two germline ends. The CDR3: CASSPLRRGADYSYNEQFF. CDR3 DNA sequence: TGTGCCAGCAGCCCCCTCCGCCGGGGAGCGGATTACTCCTACAATGAGCAGTTCTTC.

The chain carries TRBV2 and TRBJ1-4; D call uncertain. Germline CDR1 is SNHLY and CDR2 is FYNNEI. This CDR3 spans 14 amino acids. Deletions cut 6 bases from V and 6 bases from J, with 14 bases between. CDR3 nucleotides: TGTGCCAGCAGCCAAGGGAGGAGGGATGAAAAACTGTTTTTT. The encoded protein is CASSQGRRDEKLFF.

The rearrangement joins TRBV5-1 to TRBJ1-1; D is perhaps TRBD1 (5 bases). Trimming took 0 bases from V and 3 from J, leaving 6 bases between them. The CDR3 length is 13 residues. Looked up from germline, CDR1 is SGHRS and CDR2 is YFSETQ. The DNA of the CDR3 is TGCGCCAGCAGCTTGGCAGGGTACACTGAAGCTTTCTTT. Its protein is CASSLAGYTEAFF. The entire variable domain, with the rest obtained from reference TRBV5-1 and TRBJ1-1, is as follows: KAGVTQTPRYLIKTRGQQVTLSCSPISGHRSVSWYQQTPGQGLQFLFEYFSETQRNKGNFPGRFSGRQFSNSRSEMNVSTLELGDSALYLCASSLAGYTEAFFGQGTRLTVV.

The CDR3 protein is CASSVPGQAADNSPLHF. In DNA, the CDR3 is TGTGCCAGCAGCGTACCGGGACAGGCGGCCGATAATTCACCCCTCCACTTT. The V gene is TRBV5-5, the J gene TRBJ1-6; 8 nucleotides agree with TRBD1. From germline, CDR1 is SGHKS and CDR2 YYEKEE (reference sequence). The CDR3 runs to 17 residues. V was pared by 4 bases and J by 5 bases, with 11 bases of the junction left unmatched.

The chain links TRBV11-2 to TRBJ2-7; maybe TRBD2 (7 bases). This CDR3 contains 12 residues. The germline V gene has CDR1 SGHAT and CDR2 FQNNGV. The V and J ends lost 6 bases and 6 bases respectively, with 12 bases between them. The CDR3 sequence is CASRGGAFEQYF. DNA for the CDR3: TGTGCCAGCAGGGGGGGGGCTTTCGAGCAGTACTTC. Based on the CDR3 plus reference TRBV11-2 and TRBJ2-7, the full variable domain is EAGVAQSPRYKIIEKRQSVAFWCNPISGHATLYWYQQILGQGPKLLIQFQNNGVVDDSQLPKDRFSAERLKGVDSTLKIQPAKLEDSAVYLCASRGGAFEQYFGPGTRLTVT.

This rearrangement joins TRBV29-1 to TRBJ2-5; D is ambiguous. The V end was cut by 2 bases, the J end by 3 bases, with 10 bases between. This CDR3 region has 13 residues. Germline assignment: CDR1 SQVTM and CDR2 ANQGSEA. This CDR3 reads CSVERGSKETQYF. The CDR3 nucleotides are TGCAGCGTTGAAAGAGGCAGCAAAGAGACCCAGTACTTC.

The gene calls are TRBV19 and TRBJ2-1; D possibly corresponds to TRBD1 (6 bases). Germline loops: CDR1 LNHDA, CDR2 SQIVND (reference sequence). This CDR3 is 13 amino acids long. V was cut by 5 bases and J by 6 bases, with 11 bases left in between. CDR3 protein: CASSGTPANEQFF. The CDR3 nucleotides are TGTGCCAGTAGTGGGACACCCGCCAATGAGCAGTTCTTC.

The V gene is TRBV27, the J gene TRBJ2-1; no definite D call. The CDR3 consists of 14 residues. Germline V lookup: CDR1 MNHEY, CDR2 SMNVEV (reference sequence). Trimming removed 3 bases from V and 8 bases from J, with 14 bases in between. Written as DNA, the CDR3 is TGTGCCAGCAGTTTGTCAATAGTTGTAGATGAGCAGTTCTTC. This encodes CASSLSIVVDEQFF.

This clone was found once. The CDR3 sequence: CASSVAVMNTEAFF. The DNA for the CDR3 is TGTGCCAGCAGCGTAGCAGTAATGAACACTGAAGCTTTCTTT. The chain combines TRBV9 with TRBJ1-1; D unresolved. The germline CDR1 and CDR2 sequences are SGDLS and YYNGEE. With 0 bases removed from V and 0 bases from J, the gap between germline ends came to 6 bases. This CDR3 spans 14 amino acids.

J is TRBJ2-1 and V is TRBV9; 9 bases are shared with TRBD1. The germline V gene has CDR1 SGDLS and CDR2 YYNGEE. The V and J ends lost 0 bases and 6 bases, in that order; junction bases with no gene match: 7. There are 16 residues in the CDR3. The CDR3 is CASSVVRGQGLNEQFF. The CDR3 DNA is TGTGCCAGCAGCGTAGTTAGGGGACAGGGTCTCAATGAGCAGTTCTTC. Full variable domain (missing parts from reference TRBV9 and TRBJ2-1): DSGVTQTPKHLITATGQRVTLRCSPRSGDLSVYWYQQSLDQGLQFLIQYYNGEERAKGNILERFSAQQFPDLHSELNLSSLELGDSALYFCASSVVRGQGLNEQFFGPGTRLTVL.